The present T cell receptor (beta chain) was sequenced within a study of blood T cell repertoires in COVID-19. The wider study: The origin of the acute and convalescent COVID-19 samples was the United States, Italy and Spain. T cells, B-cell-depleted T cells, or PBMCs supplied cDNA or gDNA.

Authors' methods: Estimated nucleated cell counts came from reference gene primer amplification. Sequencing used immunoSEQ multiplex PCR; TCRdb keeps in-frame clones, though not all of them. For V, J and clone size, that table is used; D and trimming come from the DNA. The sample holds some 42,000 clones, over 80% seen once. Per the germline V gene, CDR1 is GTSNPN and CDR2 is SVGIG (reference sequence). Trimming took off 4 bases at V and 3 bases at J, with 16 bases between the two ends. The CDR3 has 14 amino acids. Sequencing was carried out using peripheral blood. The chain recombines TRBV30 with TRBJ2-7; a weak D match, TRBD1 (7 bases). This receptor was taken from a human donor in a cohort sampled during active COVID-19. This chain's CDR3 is CAWIRRGPFYEQYF. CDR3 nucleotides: TGTGCCTGGATAAGGAGGGGGCCTTTCTACGAGCAGTACTTC.